Presented here are 17 T cell receptor beta chains from one specimen sequenced in a study of blood T cell repertoires in COVID-19 (dated by TCRdb to between 2020 and 2021). Receptors were amplified or captured by the immunoSEQ multiplex PCR assay. This is the immuneACCESS table as TCRdb keeps it, with only in-frame sequences that have V and J called. A part of the clones is gone; compared with another copy, unresolved V genes explain less than half, and the rest is unexplained. The sample includes 70,000 to 80,000 clones, with about four fifths observed a single time. Around 10% of the sample is held by the ten biggest clonotypes. The sample comprised peripheral blood. The receptor source for this set is a man aged 45 to 65 with acute or convalescent COVID-19.

The rearrangement joins TRBV24-1 to TRBJ2-1; D perhaps matches TRBD1 (6 bases). Looked up from germline, CDR1 is KGHDR and CDR2 is SFDVKD. The V and J ends lost 7 bases and 4 bases respectively, with 10 bases between them. This CDR3 has 13 amino acids. The CDR3 DNA reads TGTGCCACCAGGAAGGACAGTTACAATGAGCAGTTCTTC. Its translation is CATRKDSYNEQFF.

The gene calls are TRBV18 and TRBJ2-7; 10 bases map to TRBD2. CDR1 and CDR2 from the germline V gene are KGHSH and LQKENI. The CDR3 loop spans 14 amino acids. Trimming at V came to 5 bases and at J to 3 bases, leaving 4 bases not matched to a gene. CDR3 loop: CASSSWTSGYEQYF. CDR3 sequence (DNA): TGTGCCAGCTCAAGCTGGACTAGCGGCTACGAGCAGTACTTC.

The chain joins TRBV10-3 to TRBJ1-6; TRBD1 matches 7 bases. The CDR3 extends over 14 amino acids. V gave up 6 bases and J gave up 8 bases; unmatched junction bases: 7. Per germline, CDR1 ENHRY and CDR2 SYGVKD. The CDR3 region has the DNA TGTGCCATCAGATCCGGGACAGCCCATTCACCCCTCCACTTT. It yields the protein CAIRSGTAHSPLHF.

The chain joins TRBV12-5 to TRBJ1-2; 7 nucleotides align to TRBD1. Germline V lookup: CDR1 LGHNT, CDR2 FRNRAP. The CDR3 totals 14 residues. The J segment lost 8 bases and the V segment lost 4 bases, leaving 10 bases of the junction unmatched. CDR3 sequence (DNA): TGTGCTAGTGGTTGGGAACAGGGGACCTACGGCTACACCTTC. Translated, it gives CASGWEQGTYGYTF.

This clone was detected once. The rearrangement uses TRBV4-3 and TRBJ2-1; 7 bases fit TRBD2. V shed 4 bases, J shed 8 bases, and the junction held 8 bases outside the gene matches. Germline V CDR1 and CDR2: LGHNA, YSLEER. The CDR3 is 14 amino acids. CDR3 in DNA: TGCGCCAGCAGCCCCCCAGGGAGGGCCCATGAGCAGTTCTTC. This translates into CASSPPGRAHEQFF.

This chain uses TRBV19 with TRBJ1-1; D is perhaps TRBD1 (5 bases). V lost 0 bases, J lost 3 bases, and 5 bases lay in between. CDR1 and CDR2 from the germline V gene are LNHDA and SQIVND (reference sequence). This CDR3 is 13 amino acids long. This CDR3 reads CASSIDRDTEAFF. The CDR3 DNA reads TGTGCCAGTAGTATAGACAGGGACACTGAAGCTTTCTTT.

J is TRBJ2-1 and V is TRBV29-1; no reliable D call. The CDR3 sequence is 14 residues long. Trimming left V 2 bases short and J 6 bases short, with 14 bases between. CDR1 and CDR2 (germline): SQVTM, ANQGSEA. This CDR3 is CSVEMLDPLNEQFF. In DNA form, the CDR3 reads TGCAGCGTTGAAATGCTAGACCCCCTCAATGAGCAGTTCTTC.

This chain uses TRBV11-2 with TRBJ2-5, with 7 bases aligning to TRBD1. J lost 2 bases, V lost 5 bases, and 5 bases had no gene match. This CDR3 comprises 14 residues. Germline V gene sequence: CDR1 SGHAT, CDR2 FQNNGV. The CDR3 region is CASSQVRGQETQYF. CDR3 coding DNA: TGTGCCAGCAGCCAAGTCAGGGGGCAAGAGACCCAGTACTTC.

The sample holds one count of this clone. The rearrangement uses TRBV7-2 and TRBJ2-3, with a possible D match to TRBD1 (5 bases). The CDR3 totals 15 residues. The germline V gene encodes CDR1 SGHTA and CDR2 FQGNSA. V lost 5 bases and J lost 0, with 12 bases in between. CDR3 in amino acids: CASSQDRTSTDTQYF. In DNA, the CDR3 is TGTGCCAGCAGCCAAGACAGAACTAGCACAGATACGCAGTATTTT.

The rearrangement links TRBV11-2 to TRBJ2-5; 10 bases align to TRBD2. Germline values: CDR1 SGHAT, CDR2 FQNNGV. This CDR3 region has 18 residues. V shed 2 bases, J shed 7 bases, and the junction held 16 bases outside the gene matches. The CDR3 region has the DNA TGTGCCAGCAGCTTATTGGCTAGCGGGGGACTGACGGGAGGGACCCAGTACTTC. This translates into CASSLLASGGLTGGTQYF.

The V gene is TRBV12-5, the J gene TRBJ2-5; the D gene is possibly TRBD2 (5 bases). This CDR3 has 14 amino acids. V was trimmed by 7 bases and J by 5 bases, leaving 17 bases between them. Germline CDR1 LGHNT, CDR2 FRNRAP. DNA of the CDR3: TGTGCTAGTGCCGGAGGCTCTTGGGCCGAGACCCAGTACTTC. Its protein product is CASAGGSWAETQYF. The entire variable domain, with the rest obtained from reference TRBV12-5 and TRBJ2-5, is as follows: DARVTQTPRHKVTEMGQEVTMRCQPILGHNTVFWYRQTMMQGLELLAYFRNRAPLDDSGMPKDRFSAEMPDATLATLKIQPSEPRDSAVYFCASAGGSWAETQYFGPGTRLLVL.

V usage is TRBV28 and J usage is TRBJ1-1; tentative D call: TRBD1 (6 bases). The V gene lost 8 bases and the J gene lost 1 base, with 14 bases spanning the gap. Germline CDR1 MDHEN, CDR2 SYDVKM. CDR3 length: 14 residues. The CDR3 DNA reads as TGTGCCAGCCTCCGGGACATAGGGAACACTGAAGCTTTCTTT. As protein: CASLRDIGNTEAFF.

The chain couples TRBV11-3 to TRBJ2-7; D perhaps matches TRBD1 (5 bases). Trimming cost V 5 bases and J 7 bases, with 15 bases left between them. The CDR3 is 13 amino acids. Germline CDR1 reads SGHNT; CDR2 reads YENEEA. The CDR3 DNA follows: TGTGCCAGCAGCGCTCGTGGGGCCAGAGAGCAGTACTTC. Protein: CASSARGAREQYF.

This clone was seen a single time. The CDR3 bases are TGTGCCAGTAGTATCACCCAGGGAGGGTATGGCTACACCTTC. It specifies CASSITQGGYGYTF. The chain links TRBV19 to TRBJ1-2, with D perhaps TRBD1 (5 bases). Trimming removed 3 bases from V and 5 bases from J, with 13 bases in between. This CDR3 region has 14 residues. Germline CDR1 reads LNHDA; CDR2 reads SQIVND (reference sequence).

J is TRBJ2-3 and V is TRBV11-3; TRBD1 aligns across 9 bases. Trimming cost V 1 base and J 3 bases; bases outside gene matches: 11. Germline V gene data show CDR1 as SGHNT and CDR2 as YENEEA. The CDR3 sequence is 18 residues long. The CDR3 region has the DNA TGTGCCAGCAGCTTAGGATCCTCCGGGACAGGGTTAACAGATACGCAGTATTTT. Its protein product is CASSLGSSGTGLTDTQYF.

The chain combines TRBV6-5 with TRBJ2-7; possible D gene TRBD1, 6 bases. Germline lookup yields CDR1 MNHEY and CDR2 SVGAGI. CDR3 length equals 14 residues. The V end was cut by 6 bases, the J end by 6 bases, with 18 bases between. The CDR3 DNA reads as TGTGCCAGCAGACCCACGACGGACAGCTTCGAGCAGTACTTC. Translating it yields CASRPTTDSFEQYF.

The chain carries TRBV7-9 and TRBJ1-2; possible D gene TRBD1, 6 bases. Germline V CDR1 and CDR2: SEHNR, FQNEAQ (reference sequence). Trimming took 5 bases from V and 7 from J, leaving 20 bases between them. The CDR3 runs 15 residues. This chain's CDR3 is CASSKRQDPSGGYTF. The CDR3 nucleotides are TGTGCCAGCAGCAAAAGACAGGACCCCTCGGGTGGCTACACCTTC.